This entry features one TCR beta chain sequence. The antigen is not known. Germline assignment: CDR1 MNHNS and CDR2 SASEGT. The CDR3 contains 15 residues. V shed 6 bases and J 2 bases; nucleotides not matched to a gene: 6. The data were obtained in a study of cytomegalovirus exposure and HLA in healthy donors. Overall study findings and caveats: The study listed 164 cytomegalovirus-associated TCR beta chains.

Primers included in the PCR were 60 Vbeta and 13 Jbeta primers. Clones were sequenced by immunoSEQ multiplex PCR, and TCRdb holds only the in-frame ones, with some missing. The sample includes 100,000 or so clones, over 60% seen only once; the top ten take approximately 5.1%. The rearrangement uses TRBV6-1 and TRBJ2-1, with 8 bases identical to TRBD2. The TCR comes from a man younger than 45 in good health and CMV-seropositive. The specimen sequenced was PBMCs. CDR3 sequence: CASRRQRETYNEQFF. In DNA form, the CDR3 reads TGTGCCAGCAGGCGCCAGCGGGAGACCTACAATGAGCAGTTCTTC.